This is a list of T cell receptor beta chains from one sample in a study of blood T cells in healthy people across ages. TCRdb ran MiXCR on the 5' RACE reads and lists one entry per CDR3 protein. Of some 920,000 distinct CDR3 sequences in the sample, just over 50% were seen once. Sequencing was performed on blood. These receptor sequences come from a woman aged 55 to 70 in good health. Each CDR3 is given with its conserved first and last residue. A D gene is named only where the DNA matches it firmly. The size entry is marked missing in some rows and otherwise reads once, few, many or a size class.

J gene: TRBJ1-2; D gene: TRBD1; V gene: TRBV29-1; clone size: few; CDR3 protein: CSVEEQQGGFYGYTF; CDR3 DNA: TGCAGCGTTGAAGAGCAACAGGGGGGGTTCTATGGCTACACCTTC
J gene: TRBJ1-2; D gene: NA; V gene: TRBV12-3/TRBV12-4; clone size: few; CDR3 protein: CASSQWRSYTF; CDR3 DNA: TGTGCCAGCAGCCAGTGGAGGAGCTACACCTTC
J gene: TRBJ2-5; D gene: NA; V gene: TRBV5-6; clone size: NA; CDR3 protein: CASSFIRGAVETQYF; CDR3 DNA: TGCGCCAGCAGCTTTATCCGGGGTGCTGTCGAGACCCAGTACTTC
J gene: TRBJ2-1; D gene: NA; V gene: TRBV7-2; clone size: NA; CDR3 protein: CASSFQRSSYNEQFF; CDR3 DNA: TGTGCCAGCAGCTTCCAGCGGAGCTCCTACAATGAGCAGTTCTTC
J gene: TRBJ2-1; D gene: TRBD2; V gene: TRBV20-1; clone size: NA; CDR3 protein: CSAASGRAYNEQFF; CDR3 DNA: TGCAGTGCTGCCAGCGGGAGGGCCTACAATGAGCAGTTCTTC
J gene: TRBJ2-1; D gene: TRBD2; V gene: TRBV2; clone size: few; CDR3 protein: CASSVASGRANEQFF; CDR3 DNA: TGTGCCAGCAGTGTTGCTAGCGGGAGGGCCAATGAGCAGTTCTTC
J gene: TRBJ2-5; D gene: NA; V gene: TRBV27; clone size: NA; CDR3 protein: CASRGWEGAVETQYF; CDR3 DNA: TGTGCCAGCAGGGGCTGGGAAGGAGCGGTGGAGACCCAGTACTTC
J gene: TRBJ1-1; D gene: NA; V gene: TRBV20-1; clone size: NA; CDR3 protein: CSARDRLRGQNTEAFF; CDR3 DNA: TGCAGTGCTAGAGATCGGTTGCGGGGGCAGAACACTGAAGCTTTCTTT
J gene: TRBJ1-1; D gene: NA; V gene: TRBV29-1; clone size: NA; CDR3 protein: CSVAQVAMNTEAFF; CDR3 DNA: TGCAGCGTAGCACAGGTCGCGATGAACACTGAAGCTTTCTTT
J gene: TRBJ2-2; D gene: NA; V gene: TRBV7-9; clone size: few; CDR3 protein: CASSRGNTGELFF; CDR3 DNA: TGTGCCAGCAGCCGAGGGAACACCGGGGAGCTGTTTTTT
J gene: TRBJ2-5; D gene: NA; V gene: TRBV5-1; clone size: NA; CDR3 protein: CASSLRGIQETQYF; CDR3 DNA: TGCGCCAGCAGCTTGAGGGGTATCCAAGAGACCCAGTACTTC
J gene: TRBJ2-7; D gene: NA; V gene: TRBV6-2/TRBV6-3; clone size: few; CDR3 protein: CASSYILSGYPSYEQYF; CDR3 DNA: TGTGCCAGCAGTTACATTCTCTCGGGATACCCCTCCTACGAGCAGTACTTC
J gene: TRBJ2-5; D gene: NA; V gene: TRBV18; clone size: NA; CDR3 protein: CASSPVEGAYETQYF; CDR3 DNA: TGTGCCAGCTCACCAGTGGAGGGAGCGTACGAGACCCAGTACTTC
J gene: TRBJ2-3; D gene: TRBD2; V gene: TRBV20-1; clone size: NA; CDR3 protein: CSAYTGTSGYTDTQYF; CDR3 DNA: TGCAGTGCTTACACCGGGACTAGCGGCTACACAGATACGCAGTATTTT
J gene: TRBJ2-5; D gene: NA; V gene: TRBV12-3/TRBV12-4; clone size: few; CDR3 protein: CASSFLPGTQYF; CDR3 DNA: TGTGCCAGCAGTTTCCTGCCCGGGACCCAGTACTTC
J gene: TRBJ2-3; D gene: NA; V gene: TRBV9; clone size: NA; CDR3 protein: CASSPSTLDTQYF; CDR3 DNA: TGTGCCAGCAGCCCAAGTACCCTGGATACGCAGTATTTT
J gene: TRBJ2-4; D gene: NA; V gene: TRBV6-5; clone size: NA; CDR3 protein: CASSYSTGSIQYF; CDR3 DNA: TGTGCCAGCAGTTACTCGACAGGTAGCATTCAGTACTTC
J gene: TRBJ2-1; D gene: NA; V gene: TRBV28; clone size: few; CDR3 protein: CASSPTGSPQFF; CDR3 DNA: TGTGCCAGCAGTCCCACAGGGAGTCCTCAGTTCTTC
J gene: TRBJ2-5; D gene: TRBD1; V gene: TRBV27; clone size: NA; CDR3 protein: CASSLTGDRARETQYF; CDR3 DNA: TGTGCCAGCAGTTTAACAGGCGACAGGGCGCGAGAGACCCAGTACTTC
J gene: TRBJ2-3; D gene: NA; V gene: TRBV12-3/TRBV12-4; clone size: many; CDR3 protein: CASSASTDTQYF; CDR3 DNA: TGTGCCAGCAGCGCTAGCACAGATACGCAGTATTTT
J gene: TRBJ1-3; D gene: NA; V gene: TRBV27; clone size: NA; CDR3 protein: CASRGTGRSGNTIYF; CDR3 DNA: TGTGCCAGCAGGGGGACGGGTCGCTCTGGAAACACCATATATTTT
J gene: TRBJ2-1; D gene: TRBD1; V gene: TRBV12-5; clone size: NA; CDR3 protein: CASGLVMGQHNEQFF; CDR3 DNA: TGTGCTAGTGGTTTGGTAATGGGACAGCACAATGAGCAGTTCTTC
J gene: TRBJ2-2; D gene: TRBD2; V gene: TRBV25-1; clone size: NA; CDR3 protein: CASSELAGTTGELFF; CDR3 DNA: TGTGCCAGCAGTGAGCTAGCGGGGACCACCGGGGAGCTGTTTTTT
J gene: TRBJ2-5; D gene: NA; V gene: TRBV7-2; clone size: NA; CDR3 protein: CAGTSLGIQYF; CDR3 DNA: TGTGCCGGCACCAGTCTCGGGATCCAGTACTTC
J gene: TRBJ2-7; D gene: TRBD1; V gene: TRBV28; clone size: NA; CDR3 protein: CASSSAEVTRDRGYEQYF; CDR3 DNA: TGTGCCAGCAGTTCTGCGGAGGTGACGCGGGACAGGGGTTACGAGCAGTACTTC
J gene: TRBJ2-1; D gene: TRBD2; V gene: TRBV6-5; clone size: once; CDR3 protein: CASSSGIGNEQFF; CDR3 DNA: TGTGCCAGCAGCAGCGGGATAGGCAATGAGCAGTTCTTC
J gene: TRBJ2-3; D gene: NA; V gene: TRBV5-1; clone size: NA; CDR3 protein: CASRPTAYTDTQYF; CDR3 DNA: TGCGCCAGCAGACCAACAGCTTACACAGATACGCAGTATTTT
J gene: TRBJ2-1; D gene: NA; V gene: TRBV29-1; clone size: NA; CDR3 protein: CSVLPEGGWVNNEQFF; CDR3 DNA: TGCAGCGTGCTCCCCGAGGGGGGATGGGTAAACAATGAGCAGTTCTTC
J gene: TRBJ2-3; D gene: TRBD2; V gene: TRBV20-1; clone size: NA; CDR3 protein: CSAGQRGSNTDTQYF; CDR3 DNA: TGCAGTGCCGGGCAGCGGGGCTCAAACACAGATACGCAGTATTTT
J gene: TRBJ1-2; D gene: NA; V gene: TRBV13; clone size: NA; CDR3 protein: CASSARQSPRSYGYTF; CDR3 DNA: TGTGCCAGCAGCGCCAGACAGTCCCCAAGGAGCTATGGCTACACCTTC
J gene: TRBJ2-1; D gene: NA; V gene: TRBV7-8; clone size: NA; CDR3 protein: CASSLRGAGRNEQFF; CDR3 DNA: TGTGCCAGCAGCTTAAGGGGGGCAGGGAGGAATGAGCAGTTCTTC
J gene: TRBJ2-1; D gene: NA; V gene: TRBV27; clone size: few; CDR3 protein: CASSFRRVSSYNEQFF; CDR3 DNA: TGTGCCAGCAGTTTTAGGCGGGTGAGCTCCTACAATGAGCAGTTCTTC
J gene: TRBJ2-1; D gene: NA; V gene: TRBV25-1; clone size: few; CDR3 protein: CASSPLGDVNEQFF; CDR3 DNA: TGTGCCAGCAGTCCCCTTGGGGACGTGAATGAGCAGTTCTTC
J gene: TRBJ1-2; D gene: NA; V gene: TRBV4-2; clone size: NA; CDR3 protein: CASSPREGPALGDGYTF; CDR3 DNA: TGTGCCAGCAGCCCCCGGGAGGGACCAGCGCTAGGTGATGGCTACACCTTC
J gene: TRBJ1-6; D gene: NA; V gene: TRBV28; clone size: NA; CDR3 protein: CASSLWTVSSYNSPLHF; CDR3 DNA: TGTGCCAGCAGTTTATGGACCGTTAGCTCCTATAATTCACCCCTCCACTTT
J gene: TRBJ2-7; D gene: NA; V gene: TRBV7-6; clone size: NA; CDR3 protein: CASSPTRAISYEQYF; CDR3 DNA: TGTGCCAGCAGTCCAACGAGGGCCATAAGCTACGAGCAGTACTTC